This entry lists 29 T cell receptor beta chains sequenced from one sample in a study of identical twins (dated by TCRdb to the mid-2010s). The receptor library was made with 5' RACE. Data came from an Illumina HiSeq 2000. TCRdb cleaned the public reads at Q25 with fastp, built clones with MiXCR and kept in-frame beta chains. Entries are consolidated by CDR3 protein sequence, retaining the most common genes and DNA. Here the sample has under 1 million distinct CDR3 sequences; more than 9% occur a single time. The top ten constitute around 1.6% of the sample. This sample was also put to use in a study of yellow fever vaccine responses in identical twins.

The specimen was PBMCs. All receptors come from a woman aged 18-29 years in good health.

This clonotype was observed a few times. The chain is built from TRBV27 and TRBJ2-1; no definite D call. This CDR3 has 14 amino acids. Germline assignment: CDR1 MNHEY and CDR2 SMNVEV (reference sequence). Trimming stripped 3 bases from V and 2 bases from J, with 8 bases between. CDR3 coding DNA: TGTGCCAGCAGTTTGCTCAAAACCTACAATGAGCAGTTCTTC. Its translation: CASSLLKTYNEQFF.

This sequence joins TRBV4-2 and TRBJ1-3; 9 bases line up with TRBD1. Germline-derived CDR1 and CDR2 are LGHNA and YNFKEQ. The length of the CDR3 is 16 residues. Germline trimming cut 0 bases from V and 8 bases from J; bases unmatched to any gene: 8. The CDR3 DNA follows: TGTGCCAGCAGCCAAGACTGGACAGGGGTCTTAGACACCATATATTTT. This gives the protein CASSQDWTGVLDTIYF.

The table lists this clonotype with a few counts. The CDR3 region has the DNA TGTGCCAGCAGCCGGGACAGGGCGGGGGAGACCCAGTACTTC. It codes for CASSRDRAGETQYF. The chain links TRBV4-2 to TRBJ2-5; 9 bases are a match to TRBD1. Germline-derived CDR1 and CDR2 are LGHNA and YNFKEQ. The CDR3 length is 14 residues. V shed 4 bases and J 5 bases; nucleotides not matched to a gene: 5.

This sequence joins TRBV11-1 and TRBJ2-7; the D gene is possibly TRBD2 (6 bases). The CDR3 runs to 16 residues. Trimming cost V 2 bases and J 1 base, with 15 bases left between them. CDR1 and CDR2 from the germline V gene are SGHAT and FQDESV (reference sequence). For the CDR3, the DNA is TGTGCCAGCAGCTTAATCAGTGGAGGGGAATCCTACGAGCAGTACTTC. This encodes CASSLISGGESYEQYF.

The V and J genes are TRBV9 and TRBJ2-5, with D possibly matching TRBD2 (5 bases). Trimming cost V 4 bases and J 6 bases, with 13 bases left between them. The CDR3 is 13 amino acids. Germline assignment: CDR1 SGDLS and CDR2 YYNGEE. The CDR3 sequence: CASSPPERQTQYF. The CDR3, as DNA: TGTGCCAGCAGCCCCCCCGAGCGGCAGACCCAGTACTTC.

This clonotype appeared a few times. J is TRBJ1-6 and V is TRBV28; 12 bases are shared with TRBD1. The CDR3 totals 16 residues. CDR1 is MDHEN, CDR2 SYDVKM, per germline. V trimming: 6 bases; J trimming: 9 bases; junction bases outside the gene matches: 9. CDR3 bases: TGTGCCAGCAGCCTAGGGACAGGGGGCCCTTCTTCACCCCTCCACTTT. This gives the protein CASSLGTGGPSSPLHF.

This rearrangement joins TRBV5-1 to TRBJ1-1; 7 nucleotides match TRBD1. The junction had 6 bases not matched to a gene; V was cut back by 7 bases and J by 0 bases. Germline CDR1 is SGHRS and CDR2 is YFSETQ. This CDR3 is 14 amino acids long. The CDR3 nucleotides read TGCGCCAGCCAGAGGACAGGATTGAACACTGAAGCTTTCTTT. It codes for CASQRTGLNTEAFF.

This clonotype was counted ten times or more. The J gene is TRBJ2-1, the V gene TRBV28; TRBD2 agrees at 13 bases. The V and J ends lost 9 bases and 0 bases, in that order; junction bases with no gene match: 11. The CDR3 contains 18 residues. The germline CDR1 and CDR2 sequences are MDHEN and SYDVKM. CDR3 protein: CASYLGLAGPSSYNEQFF. The DNA for the CDR3 is TGTGCCAGTTACCTGGGACTAGCGGGGCCGAGCTCCTACAATGAGCAGTTCTTC. Together with reference TRBV28 and TRBJ2-1, the CDR3 gives the full variable domain: DVKVTQSSRYLVKRTGEKVFLECVQDMDHENMFWYRQDPGLGLRLIYFSYDVKMKEKGDIPEGYSVSREKKERFSLILESASTNQTSMYLCASYLGLAGPSSYNEQFFGPGTRLTVL.

This clonotype was counted between two and nine times. The genes are TRBV6-1 and TRBJ2-1; 12 bases are shared with TRBD2. With V trimmed by 4 bases and J by 8 bases, 6 bases remained unmatched. This CDR3 spans 15 amino acids. Germline values: CDR1 MNHNS, CDR2 SASEGT. The CDR3, as DNA: TGTGCCAGCAGTGGGACTAGCGGGGCTATCGATGAGCAGTTCTTC. Its translation is CASSGTSGAIDEQFF.

At least ten counts were recorded for this clonotype. The V gene is TRBV12-3 or TRBV12-4, the J gene TRBJ2-3; tentative D call: TRBD2 (5 bases). The CDR3 runs 13 residues. Trimming left V 6 bases short and J 5 bases short, with 12 bases between. DNA for the CDR3: TGTGCCAGCAGCGCGGACTGGGGAGATACGCAGTATTTT. Translation gives CASSADWGDTQYF.

This rearrangement joins TRBV6-5 to TRBJ2-7, with 9 bases identical to TRBD2. Germline trimming cut 2 bases from V and 2 bases from J; bases unmatched to any gene: 16. The CDR3 is 19 residues long. Germline V gene data show CDR1 as MNHEY and CDR2 as SVGAGI. The CDR3 DNA is TGTGCCAGCAGTTACGCTCCTTGGGTTCCAGCGGGGGGCCCCTACGAGCAGTACGTC. Amino acids: CASSYAPWVPAGGPYEQYV.

This clonotype was seen ten or more times. The chain links TRBV15 to TRBJ2-1, with 9 bases lining up with TRBD2. Germline V lookup: CDR1 LNHNV, CDR2 YYDKDF (reference sequence). V trimming: 0 bases; J trimming: 9 bases; junction bases outside the gene matches: 6. This CDR3 is built from 15 residues. CDR3 in DNA: TGTGCCACCAGCAGAGATTTGGGACTAGCAGTTGAGCAGTTCTTC. Its translation is CATSRDLGLAVEQFF.

This rearrangement joins TRBV29-1 to TRBJ1-1; D is unclear. The length of the CDR3 is 14 residues. With 4 bases removed from V and 1 base from J, the gap between germline ends came to 13 bases. Germline V gives CDR1 SQVTM, CDR2 ANQGSEA. DNA of the CDR3: TGCAGCGTTGGGGAGAGTTCGGGGAACACTGAAGCTTTCTTT. Its translation: CSVGESSGNTEAFF.

A few counts support this clonotype. The chain recombines TRBV20-1 with TRBJ2-7, with TRBD2 matching 11 bases. The CDR3 extends over 15 amino acids. With 0 bases clipped from V and 4 bases from J, the junction kept 5 bases outside the gene matches. Germline CDR1 is DFQATT and CDR2 is SNEGSKA (reference sequence). The DNA for the CDR3 is TGCAGTGCTAGAGAGCTAGCGGGGGGAGGGTACGAGCAGTACGTC. Encoded protein: CSARELAGGGYEQYV.

There are a few counts of this clonotype. The CDR3 reads CASSQGGRSNTEAFF. The CDR3 nucleotides are TGCGCCAGCAGCCAAGGGGGACGGAGTAACACTGAAGCTTTCTTT. This chain links TRBV4-1 with TRBJ1-1, with D perhaps matching TRBD1 (5 bases). The CDR3 is made up of 15 amino acids. Germline V gene data show CDR1 as MGHRA and CDR2 as YSYEKL. With 1 base removed from V and 2 bases from J, the gap between germline ends came to 11 bases.

This clonotype was recorded many times. CDR3 coding DNA: TGTGCCAGCAGTTTCCAGGGGTCGACAGATACGCAGTATTTT. Translated, it gives CASSFQGSTDTQYF. The chain is built from TRBV12-3 or TRBV12-4 and TRBJ2-3; maybe TRBD1 (6 bases). Trimming took 3 bases from V and 3 from J, leaving 10 bases between them. The length of the CDR3 is 14 residues.

This clonotype showed up just a few times. The chain links TRBV24-1 to TRBJ2-1, with D unclear. Trimming shortened V by 2 bases and J by 6 bases, and 7 bases separated the two germline ends. Looked up from germline, CDR1 is KGHDR and CDR2 is SFDVKD. CDR3 size: 13 residues. For the CDR3, the DNA is TGTGCCACCAGTGATTGGACCAGCAATGAGCAGTTCTTC. Translated, it gives CATSDWTSNEQFF.

The chain joins TRBV12-3 or TRBV12-4 to TRBJ2-1; D remains ambiguous. There are 14 residues in the CDR3. The V and J ends lost 7 bases and 10 bases respectively, with 20 bases between them. As DNA, the CDR3 is TGTGCCAGCACACCGTCCAGTCCGGTTCAGGAGCAGTTCTTC. This codes for CASTPSSPVQEQFF.

This clonotype was detected many times. This sequence joins TRBV3-1 and TRBJ1-1; the D is unclear. Trimming took off 0 bases at V and 1 base at J, with 9 bases between the two ends. This CDR3 region has 15 residues. Per the germline V gene, CDR1 is LGHDT and CDR2 is YNNKEL (reference sequence). The CDR3 nucleotides are TGTGCCAGCAGCCAAGATTTCCCCGGGAACACTGAAGCTTTCTTT. Amino acids: CASSQDFPGNTEAFF.

The chain links TRBV5-8 to TRBJ2-7; D may be TRBD1 or TRBD2 (5 bases each). Trimming removed 0 bases from V and 3 bases from J, with 10 bases in between. Germline CDR1 is SGHTS and CDR2 is YDEGEE. This CDR3 spans 14 amino acids. The CDR3 DNA is TGTGCCAGCAGCTTGGCAAGGGGACGCTACGAGCAGTACGTC. This codes for CASSLARGRYEQYV.

V is TRBV10-2 and J is TRBJ1-4; D is possibly TRBD1 (6 bases). V gave up 0 bases and J gave up 6 bases, with 14 bases separating them. The CDR3 runs 16 residues. CDR1 WSHSY and CDR2 SAAADI come from the germline V gene. This chain's CDR3 is CASSESGGPRDEKLFF. DNA for the CDR3: TGCGCCAGCAGTGAGTCGGGGGGGCCACGGGATGAAAAACTGTTTTTT.

This clonotype was detected once. V gene TRBV18 combines with J gene TRBJ1-1; tentatively, D is TRBD1 (6 bases). This CDR3 region has 19 residues. Germline V CDR1 and CDR2: KGHSH, LQKENI. V lost 0 bases, J lost 1 base, and 21 bases lay in between. The CDR3 spells CASSPPGRPPGTKNTEAFF. The CDR3 DNA is TGTGCCAGCTCACCACCGGGCCGGCCTCCAGGGACAAAGAACACTGAAGCTTTCTTT.

This clonotype showed up many times. V gene TRBV12-3 or TRBV12-4 combines with J gene TRBJ1-1; D is possibly TRBD1 (6 bases). The CDR3 extends over 13 amino acids. Trimming cost V 6 bases and J 5 bases, with 13 bases left between them. The CDR3 sequence: CASSSGRGTEAFF. CDR3 coding DNA: TGTGCCAGCAGCTCAGGGAGGGGGACTGAAGCTTTCTTT.

The chain couples TRBV18 to TRBJ2-5; TRBD1 matches 7 bases. Germline trimming cut 4 bases from V and 5 bases from J; bases unmatched to any gene: 10. This CDR3 comprises 15 residues. CDR1 and CDR2 from the germline V gene are KGHSH and LQKENI. The CDR3 region has the DNA TGTGCCAGCTCACTTACGGGACAGATAAGGGAGACCCAGTACTTC. This translates into CASSLTGQIRETQYF.

The genes are TRBV5-1 and TRBJ1-5; TRBD1 is a possible D gene (5 bases). This CDR3 is 16 amino acids long. The germline V gene encodes CDR1 SGHRS and CDR2 YFSETQ. V lost 2 bases to trimming and J lost 4 bases, with 16 bases between them. The CDR3, as DNA: TGCGCCAGCAGCTTTTTACCGGGACTACGGAATCAGCCCCAGCATTTT. This codes for CASSFLPGLRNQPQHF. The complete variable domain, with remaining parts taken from reference TRBV5-1 and TRBJ1-5, reads KAGVTQTPRYLIKTRGQQVTLSCSPISGHRSVSWYQQTPGQGLQFLFEYFSETQRNKGNFPGRFSGRQFSNSRSEMNVSTLELGDSALYLCASSFLPGLRNQPQHFGDGTRLSIL.

The V call is TRBV4-2, the J call TRBJ2-1, with 9 bases identical to TRBD2. The CDR3 runs to 18 residues. With V trimmed by 0 bases and J by 2 bases, 8 bases remained unmatched. Germline values: CDR1 LGHNA, CDR2 YNFKEQ. The CDR3 region is CASSQDRSSGITYNEQFF. The DNA of the CDR3 is TGTGCCAGCAGCCAAGATCGGTCTAGCGGGATAACCTACAATGAGCAGTTCTTC.

The gene calls are TRBV11-2 and TRBJ2-1; D unclear. This CDR3 is built from 15 residues. Germline CDR1 is SGHAT and CDR2 is FQNNGV. The ends were cut back, 1 base at V and 3 bases at J, with 10 bases in the middle. The CDR3 nucleotides read TGTGCCAGCAGCTTAGTAGGTGATCACTACAATGAGCAGTTCTTC. The encoded protein is CASSLVGDHYNEQFF.

The gene calls are TRBV5-5 and TRBJ1-1; D unresolved. Germline lookup yields CDR1 SGHKS and CDR2 YYEKEE (reference sequence). The V and J ends lost 0 bases and 0 bases respectively, with 12 bases between them. The CDR3 consists of 16 residues. The CDR3 protein is CASSLGFGRLNTEAFF. CDR3 coding DNA: TGTGCCAGCAGCTTGGGATTTGGACGGTTGAACACTGAAGCTTTCTTT.

This clonotype was seen a handful of times. The V gene is TRBV10-3, the J gene TRBJ2-1; D not certain. Between the trimmed V and J ends, which lost 0 bases and 5 bases, there was a span of 8 bases. The CDR3 length is 14 residues. Germline V CDR1 and CDR2: ENHRY, SYGVKD. The CDR3 here is CAISESTFNNEQFF. CDR3 DNA: TGTGCCATCAGTGAGTCGACGTTCAACAATGAGCAGTTCTTC.